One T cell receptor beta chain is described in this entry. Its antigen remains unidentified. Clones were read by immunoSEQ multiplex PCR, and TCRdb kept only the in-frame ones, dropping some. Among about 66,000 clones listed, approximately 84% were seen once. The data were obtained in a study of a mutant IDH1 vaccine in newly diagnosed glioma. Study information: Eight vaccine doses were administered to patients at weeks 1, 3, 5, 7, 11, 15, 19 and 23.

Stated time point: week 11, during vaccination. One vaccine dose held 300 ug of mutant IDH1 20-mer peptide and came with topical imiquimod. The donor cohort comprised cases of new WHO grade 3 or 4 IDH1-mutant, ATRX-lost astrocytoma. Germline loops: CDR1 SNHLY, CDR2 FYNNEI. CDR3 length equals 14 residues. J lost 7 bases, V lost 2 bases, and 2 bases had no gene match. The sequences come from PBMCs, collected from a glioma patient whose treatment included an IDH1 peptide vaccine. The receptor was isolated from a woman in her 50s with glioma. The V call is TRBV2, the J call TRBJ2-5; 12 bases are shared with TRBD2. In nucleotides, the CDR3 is TGTGCCAGCAGTGAAACTAGCGGGGGGCTGACCCAGTACTTC. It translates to CASSETSGGLTQYF.